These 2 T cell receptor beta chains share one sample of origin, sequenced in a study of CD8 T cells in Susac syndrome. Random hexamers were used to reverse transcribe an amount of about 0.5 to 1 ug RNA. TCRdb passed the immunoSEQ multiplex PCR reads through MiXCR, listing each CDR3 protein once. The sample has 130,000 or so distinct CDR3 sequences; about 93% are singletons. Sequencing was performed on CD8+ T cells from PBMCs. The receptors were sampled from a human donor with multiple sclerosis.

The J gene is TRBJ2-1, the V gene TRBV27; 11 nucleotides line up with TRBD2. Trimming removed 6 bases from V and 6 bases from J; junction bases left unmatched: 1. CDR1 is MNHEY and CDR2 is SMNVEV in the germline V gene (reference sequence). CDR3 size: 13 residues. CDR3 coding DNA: TGTGCCAGCAGCACTAGCGGGAGCAATGAGCAGTTCTTC. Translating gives CASSTSGSNEQFF.

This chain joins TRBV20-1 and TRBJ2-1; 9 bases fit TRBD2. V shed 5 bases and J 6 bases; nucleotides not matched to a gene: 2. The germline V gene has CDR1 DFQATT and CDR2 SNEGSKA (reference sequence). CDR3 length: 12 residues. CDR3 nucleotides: TGCAGTGCTCTAGCGGGATCCAATGAGCAGTTCTTC. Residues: CSALAGSNEQFF.